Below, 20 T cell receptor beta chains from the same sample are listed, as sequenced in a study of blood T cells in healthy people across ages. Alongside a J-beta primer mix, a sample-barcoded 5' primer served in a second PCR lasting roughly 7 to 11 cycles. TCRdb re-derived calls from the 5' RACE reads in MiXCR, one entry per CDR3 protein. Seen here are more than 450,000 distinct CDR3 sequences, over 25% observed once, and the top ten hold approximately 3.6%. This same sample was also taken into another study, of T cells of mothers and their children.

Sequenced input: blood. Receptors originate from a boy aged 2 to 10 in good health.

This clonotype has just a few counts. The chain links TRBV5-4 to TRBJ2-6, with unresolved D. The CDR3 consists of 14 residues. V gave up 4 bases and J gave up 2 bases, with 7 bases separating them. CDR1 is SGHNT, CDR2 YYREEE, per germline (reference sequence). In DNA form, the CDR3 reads TGTGCCAGCAGCGGACCAACTGGGGCCAACGTCCTGACTTTC. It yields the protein CASSGPTGANVLTF. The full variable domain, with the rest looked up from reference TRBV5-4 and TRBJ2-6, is ETGVTQSPTHLIKTRGQQVTLRCSSQSGHNTVSWYQQALGQGPQFIFQYYREEENGRGNFPPRFSGLQFPNYSSELNVNALELDDSALYLCASSGPTGANVLTFGAGSRLTVL.

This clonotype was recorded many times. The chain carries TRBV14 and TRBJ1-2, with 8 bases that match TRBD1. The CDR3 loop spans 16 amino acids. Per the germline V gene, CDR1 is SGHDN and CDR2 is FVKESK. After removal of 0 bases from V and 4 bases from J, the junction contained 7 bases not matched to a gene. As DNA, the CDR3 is TGTGCCAGCAGCCAAGAGAGAGGACAGGGTACCTATGGCTACACCTTC. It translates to CASSQERGQGTYGYTF.

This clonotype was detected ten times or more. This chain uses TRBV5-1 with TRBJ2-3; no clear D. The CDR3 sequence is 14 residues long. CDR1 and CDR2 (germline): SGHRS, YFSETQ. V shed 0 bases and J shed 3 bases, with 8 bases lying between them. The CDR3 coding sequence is TGCGCCAGCAGCTTGGCCCGGTTTACAGATACGCAGTATTTT. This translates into CASSLARFTDTQYF.

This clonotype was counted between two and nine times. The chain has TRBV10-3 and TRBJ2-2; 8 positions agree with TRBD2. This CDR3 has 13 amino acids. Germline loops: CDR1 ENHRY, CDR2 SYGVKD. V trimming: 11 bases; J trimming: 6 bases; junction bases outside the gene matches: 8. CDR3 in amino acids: CALREVVAGELFF. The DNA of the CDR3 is TGTGCCCTGCGGGAGGTGGTAGCCGGGGAGCTGTTTTTT.

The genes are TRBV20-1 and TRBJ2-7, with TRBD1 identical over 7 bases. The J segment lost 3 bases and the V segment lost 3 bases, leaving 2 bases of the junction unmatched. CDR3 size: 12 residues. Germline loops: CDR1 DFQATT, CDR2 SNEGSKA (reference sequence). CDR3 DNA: TGCAGTGCTAGCCCAGGGGGCTACGAGCAGTACTTC. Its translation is CSASPGGYEQYF.

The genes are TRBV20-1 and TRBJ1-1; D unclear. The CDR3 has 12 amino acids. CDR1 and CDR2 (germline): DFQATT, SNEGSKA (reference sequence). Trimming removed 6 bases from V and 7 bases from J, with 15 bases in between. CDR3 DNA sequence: TGCAGTGCGGAAGTCATTAGGGATGAAGCTTTCTTT. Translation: CSAEVIRDEAFF.

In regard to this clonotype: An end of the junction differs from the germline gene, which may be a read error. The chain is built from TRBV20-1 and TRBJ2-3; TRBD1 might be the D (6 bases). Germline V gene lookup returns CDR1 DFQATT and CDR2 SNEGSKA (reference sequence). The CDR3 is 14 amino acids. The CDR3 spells CSARSLYREDTQYF. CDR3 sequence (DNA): TGTAGTGCTAGAAGCCTTTACAGGGAGGATACGCAGTATTTT.

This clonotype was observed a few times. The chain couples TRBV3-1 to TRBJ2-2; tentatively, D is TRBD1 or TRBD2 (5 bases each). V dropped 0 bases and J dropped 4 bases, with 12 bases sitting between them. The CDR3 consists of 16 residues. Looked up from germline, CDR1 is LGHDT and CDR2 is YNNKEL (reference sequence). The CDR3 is CASSQESEGPTGELFF. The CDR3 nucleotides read TGTGCCAGCAGCCAAGAGTCTGAGGGGCCCACCGGGGAGCTGTTTTTT.

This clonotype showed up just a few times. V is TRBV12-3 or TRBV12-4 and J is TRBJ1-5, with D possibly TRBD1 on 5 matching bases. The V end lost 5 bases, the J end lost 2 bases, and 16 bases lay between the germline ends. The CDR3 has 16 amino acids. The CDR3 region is CASSPQAGARNQPQHF. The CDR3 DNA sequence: TGTGCCAGCAGTCCCCAGGCTGGGGCGCGCAATCAGCCCCAGCATTTT.

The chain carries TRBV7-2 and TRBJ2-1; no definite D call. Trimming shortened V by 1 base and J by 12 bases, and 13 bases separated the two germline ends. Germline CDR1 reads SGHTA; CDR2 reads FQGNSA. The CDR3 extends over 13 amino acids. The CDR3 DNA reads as TGTGCCAGCAGCTTAGATCACTTAATTGCGCAGTTCTTC. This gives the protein CASSLDHLIAQFF.

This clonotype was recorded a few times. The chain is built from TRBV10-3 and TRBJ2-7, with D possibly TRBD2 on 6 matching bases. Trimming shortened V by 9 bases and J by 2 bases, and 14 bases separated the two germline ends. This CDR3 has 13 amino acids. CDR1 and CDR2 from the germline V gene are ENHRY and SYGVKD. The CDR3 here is CAMASEMTYEQYF. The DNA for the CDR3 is TGTGCCATGGCTAGCGAAATGACCTACGAGCAGTACTTC.

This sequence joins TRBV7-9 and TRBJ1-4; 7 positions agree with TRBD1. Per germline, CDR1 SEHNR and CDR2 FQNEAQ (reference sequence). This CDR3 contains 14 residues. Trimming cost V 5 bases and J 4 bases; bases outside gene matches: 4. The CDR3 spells CASSPGQSNEKLFF. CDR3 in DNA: TGTGCCAGCAGCCCGGGACAGAGTAATGAAAAACTGTTTTTT.

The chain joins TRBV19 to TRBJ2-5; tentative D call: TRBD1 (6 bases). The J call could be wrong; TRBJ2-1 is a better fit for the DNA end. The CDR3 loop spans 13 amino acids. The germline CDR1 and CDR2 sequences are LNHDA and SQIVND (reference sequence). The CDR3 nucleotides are TGTGCCAGTAGTATACAGGGGCGGGATGAGCAGTTCTTC. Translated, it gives CASSIQGRDEQFF.

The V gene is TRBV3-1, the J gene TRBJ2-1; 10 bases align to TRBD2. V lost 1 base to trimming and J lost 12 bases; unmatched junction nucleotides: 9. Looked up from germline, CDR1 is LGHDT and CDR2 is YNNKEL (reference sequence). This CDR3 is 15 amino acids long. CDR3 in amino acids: CASSQVTAGGPRQFF. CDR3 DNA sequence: TGTGCCAGCAGCCAAGTAACAGCGGGAGGGCCCCGGCAGTTCTTC.

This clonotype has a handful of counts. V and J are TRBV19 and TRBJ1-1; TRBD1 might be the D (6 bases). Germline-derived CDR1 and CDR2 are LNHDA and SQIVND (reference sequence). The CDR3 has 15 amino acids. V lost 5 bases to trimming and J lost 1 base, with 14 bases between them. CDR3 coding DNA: TGTGCCAGTAGTCATATGGGGGGCACGAACACTGAAGCTTTCTTT. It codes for CASSHMGGTNTEAFF.

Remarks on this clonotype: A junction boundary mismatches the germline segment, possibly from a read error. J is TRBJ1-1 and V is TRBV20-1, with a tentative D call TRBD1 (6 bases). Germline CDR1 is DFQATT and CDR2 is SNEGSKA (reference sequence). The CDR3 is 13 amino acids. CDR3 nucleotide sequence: TGCAGTGCCGCCGACAGGTTGAACGCTGAAGCTTTCTTT. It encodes CSAADRLNAEAFF.

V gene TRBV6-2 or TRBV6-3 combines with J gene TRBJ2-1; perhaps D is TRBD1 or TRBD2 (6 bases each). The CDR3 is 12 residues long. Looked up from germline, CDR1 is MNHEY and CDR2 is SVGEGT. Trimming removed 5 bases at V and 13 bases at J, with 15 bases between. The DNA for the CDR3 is TGTGCCAGCAGTCGTGGGGGGCAGGGTCAGTTCTTC. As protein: CASSRGGQGQFF.

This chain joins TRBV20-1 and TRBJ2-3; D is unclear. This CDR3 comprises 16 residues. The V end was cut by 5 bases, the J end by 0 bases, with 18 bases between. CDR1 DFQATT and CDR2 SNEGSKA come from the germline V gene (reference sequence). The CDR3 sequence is CSASHDGRRSTDTQYF. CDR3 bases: TGCAGTGCTTCCCACGACGGCCGGAGAAGCACAGATACGCAGTATTTT.

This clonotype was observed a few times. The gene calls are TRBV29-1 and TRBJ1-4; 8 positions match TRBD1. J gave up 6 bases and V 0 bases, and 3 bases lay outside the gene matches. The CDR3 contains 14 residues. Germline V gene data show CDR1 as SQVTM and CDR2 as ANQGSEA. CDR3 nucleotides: TGCAGCGTTGAAGACAGGGGGCAGGATGAAAAACTGTTTTTT. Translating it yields CSVEDRGQDEKLFF.

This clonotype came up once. CDR3 sequence: CASSQGIGSYNEQFF. CDR3 coding DNA: TGTGCCAGCAGCCAGGGCATTGGCTCCTACAATGAGCAGTTCTTC. The chain joins TRBV6-4 to TRBJ2-1; D may be TRBD1 (5 bases). CDR1 and CDR2 (germline): MRHNA, SNTAGT. This CDR3 has 15 residues. V was shortened by 6 bases and J by 0 bases, with 12 bases between the two germline ends.